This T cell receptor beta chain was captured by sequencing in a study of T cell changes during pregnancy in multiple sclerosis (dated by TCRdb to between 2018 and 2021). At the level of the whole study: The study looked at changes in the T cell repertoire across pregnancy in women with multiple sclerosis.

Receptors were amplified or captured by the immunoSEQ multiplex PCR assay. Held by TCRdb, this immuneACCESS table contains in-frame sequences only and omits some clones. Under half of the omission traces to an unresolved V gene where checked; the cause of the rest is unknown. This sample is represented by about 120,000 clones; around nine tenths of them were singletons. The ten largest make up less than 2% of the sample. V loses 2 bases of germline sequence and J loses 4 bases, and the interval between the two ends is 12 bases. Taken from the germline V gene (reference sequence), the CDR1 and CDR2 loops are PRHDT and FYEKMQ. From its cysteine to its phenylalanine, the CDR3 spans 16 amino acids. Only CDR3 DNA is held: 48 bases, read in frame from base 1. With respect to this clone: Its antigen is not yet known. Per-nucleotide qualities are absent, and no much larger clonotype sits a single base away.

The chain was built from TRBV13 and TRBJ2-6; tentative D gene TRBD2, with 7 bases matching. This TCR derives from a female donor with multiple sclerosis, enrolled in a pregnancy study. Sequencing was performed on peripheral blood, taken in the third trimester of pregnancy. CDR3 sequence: CASSLRGGSGANVLTF. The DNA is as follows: TGTGCCAGCAGCTTACGCGGGGGCTCGGGGGCCAACGTCCTGACTTTC.